These T cell receptor beta chains were read from a single sample in a study of CD8+ T cells in alopecia areata. This table comes from immunoSEQ multiplex PCR, and its TCRdb copy is limited to in-frame clones, with some not included. The sample records over 200,000 clones, 64% being singletons. The sequencing used CD4+ T cells sorted from blood, collected at week 4, from a patient treated with tofacitinib. These receptors were collected from a human donor with alopecia areata. CDR3s include the opening cysteine and the closing phenylalanine or tryptophan. D genes are given only for firm matches. Not every row has a clone size; where given, it reads once, few, many or a size class.

clone size	V gene	J gene	D gene	CDR3 DNA	CDR3 protein
-	TRBV5-1	TRBJ1-2	-	TGCGCCAGCAGCTTGGATGAGCGATATGGCTACACCTTC	CASSLDERYGYTF
few	TRBV20-1	TRBJ1-1	-	TGCAGTGCTAGAGATTACCCCTCAGCTTTCTTT	CSARDYPSAFF
-	TRBV5-1	TRBJ1-1	-	TGCGCCAGCAGCTTGGGATTCGGGGGGAACACTGAAGCTTTCTTT	CASSLGFGGNTEAFF
-	TRBV9	TRBJ2-3	-	TGTGCCAGCAGCGTTGGCGGGGCGGCAGATACGCAGTATTTT	CASSVGGAADTQYF
-	TRBV11-3	TRBJ2-1	-	TGTGCCAGCAGCCCCGGACAGAACTCCTACAATGAGCAGTTCTTC	CASSPGQNSYNEQFF
-	TRBV6-5	TRBJ1-5	-	TGTGCCACACAGAAAGCGGCGGGCAATCAGCCCCAGCATTTT	CATQKAAGNQPQHF
-	TRBV10-3	TRBJ2-1	TRBD2	TGTGCCATCAGTGAGCCGGTAGCGGGGGTAAATGAGCAGTTCTTC	CAISEPVAGVNEQFF
few	TRBV13	TRBJ1-2	TRBD1	TGTGCCAGCAGCCCCGGGACAGCTGTAGCTAACTATGGCTACACCTTC	CASSPGTAVANYGYTF
-	TRBV30	TRBJ1-2	-	TGTGCCTGGACCGTGAACTATGGCTACACCTTC	CAWTVNYGYTF
-	TRBV13	TRBJ1-1	-	TGTGCCAGCAGCTGGGAATTTGAAGCTTTCTTT	CASSWEFEAFF